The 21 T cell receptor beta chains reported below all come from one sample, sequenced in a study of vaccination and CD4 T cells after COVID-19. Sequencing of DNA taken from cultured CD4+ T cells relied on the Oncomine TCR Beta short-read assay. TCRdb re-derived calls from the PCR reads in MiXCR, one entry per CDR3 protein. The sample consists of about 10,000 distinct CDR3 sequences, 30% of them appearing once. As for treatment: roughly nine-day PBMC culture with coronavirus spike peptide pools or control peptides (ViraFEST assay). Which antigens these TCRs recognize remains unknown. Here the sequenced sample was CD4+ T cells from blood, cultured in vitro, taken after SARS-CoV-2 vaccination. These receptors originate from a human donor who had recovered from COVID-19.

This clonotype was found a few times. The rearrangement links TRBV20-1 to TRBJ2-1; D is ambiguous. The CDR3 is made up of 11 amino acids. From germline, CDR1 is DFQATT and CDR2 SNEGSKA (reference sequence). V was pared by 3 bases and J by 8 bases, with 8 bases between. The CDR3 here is CSASATYEQFF. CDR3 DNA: TGCAGTGCTAGTGCCACATATGAGCAGTTCTTC.

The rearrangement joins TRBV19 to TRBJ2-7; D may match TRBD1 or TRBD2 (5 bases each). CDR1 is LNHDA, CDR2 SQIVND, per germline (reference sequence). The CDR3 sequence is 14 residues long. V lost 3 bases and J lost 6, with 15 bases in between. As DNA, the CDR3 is TGTGCCAGTAGTATTATGGGACGAAGAGGCGAGCAGTACTTC. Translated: CASSIMGRRGEQYF.

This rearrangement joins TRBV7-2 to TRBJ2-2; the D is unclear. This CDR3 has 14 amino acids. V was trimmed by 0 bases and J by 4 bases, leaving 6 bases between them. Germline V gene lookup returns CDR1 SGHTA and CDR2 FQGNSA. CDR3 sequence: CASSLAGTTGELFF. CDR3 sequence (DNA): TGTGCCAGCAGCTTAGCGGGAACCACCGGGGAGCTGTTTTTT. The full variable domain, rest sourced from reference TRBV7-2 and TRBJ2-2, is GAGVSQSPSNKVTEKGKDVELRCDPISGHTALYWYRQSLGQGLEFLIYFQGNSAPDKSGLPSDRFSAERTGGSVSTLTIQRTQQEDSAVYLCASSLAGTTGELFFGEGSRLTVL.

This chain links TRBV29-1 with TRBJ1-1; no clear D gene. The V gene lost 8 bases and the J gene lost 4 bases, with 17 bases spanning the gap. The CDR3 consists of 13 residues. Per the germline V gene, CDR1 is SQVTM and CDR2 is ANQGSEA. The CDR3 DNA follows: TGCAGCACCGCGGAACGGGAGGCCACTGAAGCTTTCTTT. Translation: CSTAEREATEAFF.

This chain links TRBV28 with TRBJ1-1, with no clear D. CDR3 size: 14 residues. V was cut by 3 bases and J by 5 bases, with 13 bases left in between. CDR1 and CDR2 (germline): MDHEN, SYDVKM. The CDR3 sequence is CASSLRVGRTEAFF. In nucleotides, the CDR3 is TGTGCCAGCAGTTTGAGAGTTGGGAGGACTGAAGCTTTCTTT.

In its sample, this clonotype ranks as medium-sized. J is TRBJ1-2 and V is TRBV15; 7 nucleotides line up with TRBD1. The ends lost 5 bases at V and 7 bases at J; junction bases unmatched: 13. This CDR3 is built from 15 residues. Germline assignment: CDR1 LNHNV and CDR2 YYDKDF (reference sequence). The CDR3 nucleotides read TGTGCCACCAGCGGAAGACAGGGCCCCTGGGGTGGCTACACCTTC. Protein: CATSGRQGPWGGYTF.

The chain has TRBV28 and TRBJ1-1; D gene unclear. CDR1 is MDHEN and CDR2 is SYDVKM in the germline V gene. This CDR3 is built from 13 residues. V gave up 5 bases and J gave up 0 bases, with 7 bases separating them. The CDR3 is CASSIGLNTEAFF. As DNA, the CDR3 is TGTGCCAGCAGTATTGGATTGAACACTGAAGCTTTCTTT.

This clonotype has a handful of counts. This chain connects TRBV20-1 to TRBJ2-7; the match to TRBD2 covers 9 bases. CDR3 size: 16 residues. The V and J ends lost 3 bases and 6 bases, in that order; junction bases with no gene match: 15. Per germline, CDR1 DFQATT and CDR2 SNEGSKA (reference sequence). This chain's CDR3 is CSARGLAGGPLLEQYF. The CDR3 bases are TGCAGTGCTAGGGGGCTGGCGGGAGGGCCCCTCCTCGAGCAGTACTTC.

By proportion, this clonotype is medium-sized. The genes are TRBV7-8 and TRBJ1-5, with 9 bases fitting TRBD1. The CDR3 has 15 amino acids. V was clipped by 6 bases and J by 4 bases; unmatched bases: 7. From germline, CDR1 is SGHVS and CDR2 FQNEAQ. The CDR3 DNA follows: TGTGCCAGCAGTCGTGGACAGGGGAGTAATCAGCCCCAGCATTTT. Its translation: CASSRGQGSNQPQHF.

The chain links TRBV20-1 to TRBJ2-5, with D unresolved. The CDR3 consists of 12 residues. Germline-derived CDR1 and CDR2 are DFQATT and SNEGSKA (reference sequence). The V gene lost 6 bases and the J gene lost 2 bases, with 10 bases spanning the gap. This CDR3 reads CSAAWPQETQYF. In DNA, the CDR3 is TGCAGTGCAGCCTGGCCGCAAGAGACCCAGTACTTC.

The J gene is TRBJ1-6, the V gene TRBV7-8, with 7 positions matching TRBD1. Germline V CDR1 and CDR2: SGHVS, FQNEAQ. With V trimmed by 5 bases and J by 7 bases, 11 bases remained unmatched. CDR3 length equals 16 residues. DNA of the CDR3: TGTGCCAGCAGCCTGGAGGGGACAGCAGTCAATTCACCCCTCCACTTT. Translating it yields CASSLEGTAVNSPLHF.

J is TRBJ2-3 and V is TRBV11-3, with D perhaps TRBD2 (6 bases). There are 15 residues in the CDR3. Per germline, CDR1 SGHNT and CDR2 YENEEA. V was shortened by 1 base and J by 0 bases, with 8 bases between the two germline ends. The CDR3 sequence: CASSLAGASTDTQYF. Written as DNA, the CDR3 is TGTGCCAGCAGCTTAGCGGGAGCTAGCACAGATACGCAGTATTTT. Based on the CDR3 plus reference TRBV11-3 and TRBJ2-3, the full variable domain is EAGVVQSPRYKIIEKKQPVAFWCNPISGHNTLYWYLQNLGQGPELLIRYENEEAVDDSQLPKDRFSAERLKGVDSTLKIQPAELGDSAVYLCASSLAGASTDTQYFGPGTRLTVL.

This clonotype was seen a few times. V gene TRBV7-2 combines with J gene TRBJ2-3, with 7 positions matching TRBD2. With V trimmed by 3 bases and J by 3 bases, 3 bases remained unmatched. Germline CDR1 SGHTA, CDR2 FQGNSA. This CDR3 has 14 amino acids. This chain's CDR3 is CASSLGGLTDTQYF. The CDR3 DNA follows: TGTGCCAGCAGCTTGGGAGGGTTGACAGATACGCAGTATTTT.

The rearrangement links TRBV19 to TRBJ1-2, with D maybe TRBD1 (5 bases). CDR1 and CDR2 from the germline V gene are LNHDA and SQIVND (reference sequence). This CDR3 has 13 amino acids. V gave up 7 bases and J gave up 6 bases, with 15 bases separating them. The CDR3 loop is CASTARAGNGYTF. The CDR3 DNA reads TGTGCCAGTACCGCTCGGGCAGGGAATGGCTACACCTTC.

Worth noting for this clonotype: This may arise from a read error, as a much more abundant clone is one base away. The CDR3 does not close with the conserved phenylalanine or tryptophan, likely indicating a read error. CDR3 nucleotides: TGCAGTGCTAGAAACCGACTAGCGGGAGGTTCCGAGCAGTACCTC. It encodes CSARNRLAGGSEQYL. The chain recombines TRBV20-1 with TRBJ2-7; 13 bases map to TRBD2. This CDR3 has 15 residues. J lost 6 bases, V lost 2 bases, and 7 bases had no gene match. CDR1 DFQATT and CDR2 SNEGSKA come from the germline V gene (reference sequence).

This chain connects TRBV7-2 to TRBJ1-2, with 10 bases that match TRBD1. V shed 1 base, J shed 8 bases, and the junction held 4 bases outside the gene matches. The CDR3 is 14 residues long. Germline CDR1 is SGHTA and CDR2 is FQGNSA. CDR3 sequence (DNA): TGTGCCAGCAGCTTAGAGGGACAGGGGTGGGGCTACACCTTC. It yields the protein CASSLEGQGWGYTF. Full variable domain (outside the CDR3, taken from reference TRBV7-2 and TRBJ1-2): GAGVSQSPSNKVTEKGKDVELRCDPISGHTALYWYRQSLGQGLEFLIYFQGNSAPDKSGLPSDRFSAERTGGSVSTLTIQRTQQEDSAVYLCASSLEGQGWGYTFGSGTRLTVV.

CDR3 nucleotide sequence: TGTGCCAGCAGTTTAGAGGTCACTGGCGGGAGTCGGAATGAGCAGTTCTTC. It encodes CASSLEVTGGSRNEQFF. The rearrangement uses TRBV12-3 or TRBV12-4 and TRBJ2-1, with TRBD2 identical over 7 bases. V lost 1 base and J lost 7; bases outside the gene matches: 13. CDR3 length: 17 amino acids.

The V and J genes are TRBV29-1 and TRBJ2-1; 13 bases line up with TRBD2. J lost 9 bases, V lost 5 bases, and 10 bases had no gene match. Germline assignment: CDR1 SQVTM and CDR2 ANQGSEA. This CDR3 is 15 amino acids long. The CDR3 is CSVYTSGRALGEQFF. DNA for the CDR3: TGCAGCGTTTATACTAGCGGGAGGGCCCTCGGTGAGCAGTTCTTC.

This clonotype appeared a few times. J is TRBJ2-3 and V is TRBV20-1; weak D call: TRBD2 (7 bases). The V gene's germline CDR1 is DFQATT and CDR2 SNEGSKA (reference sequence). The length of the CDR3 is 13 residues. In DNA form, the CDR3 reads TGCAGCGGAGGGGGGGGCAACAGAGATACGCAGTATTTT. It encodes CSGGGGNRDTQYF.

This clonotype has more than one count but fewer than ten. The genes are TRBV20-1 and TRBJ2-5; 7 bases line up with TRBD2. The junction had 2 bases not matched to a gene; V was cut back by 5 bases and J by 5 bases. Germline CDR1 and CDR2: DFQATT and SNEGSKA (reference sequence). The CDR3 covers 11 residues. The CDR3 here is CSAGGEETQYF. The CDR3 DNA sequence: TGCAGTGCTGGGGGGGAGGAGACCCAGTACTTC.

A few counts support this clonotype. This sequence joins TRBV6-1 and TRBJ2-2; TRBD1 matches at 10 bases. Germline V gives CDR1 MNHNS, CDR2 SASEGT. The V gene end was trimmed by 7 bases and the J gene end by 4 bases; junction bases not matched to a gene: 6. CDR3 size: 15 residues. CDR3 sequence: CASTQRQGATGELFF. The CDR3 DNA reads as TGTGCCAGCACCCAGAGACAGGGGGCCACCGGGGAGCTGTTTTTT.